This TCR beta chain was retrieved from a study of T cell responses to AZD1222 COVID-19 vaccine. Here immunoSEQ multiplex PCR was the method, and the copy in TCRdb shows in-frame clones only, minus some. Of some 120,000 clones in the sample, 92% were seen once. The CDR3 has 14 residues. CDR1 and CDR2 from the germline V gene are WSHSY and SAAADI. J gave up 7 bases and V 0 bases, and 2 bases lay outside the gene matches. The study pooled second doses at about 4 or about 12 weeks. The rearrangement uses TRBV10-2 and TRBJ1-5; 8 nucleotides agree with TRBD1. The clonotype comes from an adult who received the AZD1222 COVID-19 vaccine. The sample was peripheral blood, taken 28 days after the second AZD1222 dose. The CDR3 bases are TGCGCCAGCAGTGAGTCGACAGGGGACCAGCCCCAGCATTTT. As protein: CASSESTGDQPQHF.